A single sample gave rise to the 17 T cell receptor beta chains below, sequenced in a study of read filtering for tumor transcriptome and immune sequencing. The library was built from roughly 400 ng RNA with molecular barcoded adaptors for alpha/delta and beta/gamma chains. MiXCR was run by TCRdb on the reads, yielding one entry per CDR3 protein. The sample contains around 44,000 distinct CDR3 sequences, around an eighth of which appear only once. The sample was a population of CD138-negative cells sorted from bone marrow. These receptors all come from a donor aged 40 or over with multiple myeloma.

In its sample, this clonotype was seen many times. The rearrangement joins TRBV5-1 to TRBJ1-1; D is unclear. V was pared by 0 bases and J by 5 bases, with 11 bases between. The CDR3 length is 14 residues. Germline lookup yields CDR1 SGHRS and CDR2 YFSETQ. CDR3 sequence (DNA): TGCGCCAGCAGCTTGGAGGCAGCGGGAACTGAAGCTTTCTTT. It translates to CASSLEAAGTEAFF.

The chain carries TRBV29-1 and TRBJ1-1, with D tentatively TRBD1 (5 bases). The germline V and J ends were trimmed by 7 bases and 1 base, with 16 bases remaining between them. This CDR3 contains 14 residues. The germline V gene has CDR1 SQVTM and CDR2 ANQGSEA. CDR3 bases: TGCAGCGCCAAAGTCGGGGGTTGGAACACTGAAGCTTTCTTT. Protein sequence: CSAKVGGWNTEAFF.

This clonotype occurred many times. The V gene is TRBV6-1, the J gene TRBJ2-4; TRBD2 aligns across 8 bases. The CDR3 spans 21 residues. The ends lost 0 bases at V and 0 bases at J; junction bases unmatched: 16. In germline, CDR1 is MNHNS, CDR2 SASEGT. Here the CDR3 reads CASSEAGLAGTTRLAKNIQYF. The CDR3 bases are TGTGCCAGCAGTGAAGCGGGGTTAGCGGGAACTACCCGACTAGCCAAAAACATTCAGTACTTC.

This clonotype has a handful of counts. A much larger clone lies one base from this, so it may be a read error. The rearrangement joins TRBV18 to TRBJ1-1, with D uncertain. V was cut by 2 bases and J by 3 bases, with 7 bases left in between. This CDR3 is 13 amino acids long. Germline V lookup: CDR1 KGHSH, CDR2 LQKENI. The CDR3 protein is CASSPKRHTEAFF. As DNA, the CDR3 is TGTGCCAGCTCACCAAAACGGCACACTGAAGCTTTCTTT. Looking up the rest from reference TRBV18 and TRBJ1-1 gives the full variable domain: NAGVMQNPRHLVRRRGQEARLRCSPMKGHSHVYWYRQLPEEGLKFMVYLQKENIIDESGMPKERFSAEFPKEGPSILRIQQVVRGDSAAYFCASSPKRHTEAFFGQGTRLTVV.

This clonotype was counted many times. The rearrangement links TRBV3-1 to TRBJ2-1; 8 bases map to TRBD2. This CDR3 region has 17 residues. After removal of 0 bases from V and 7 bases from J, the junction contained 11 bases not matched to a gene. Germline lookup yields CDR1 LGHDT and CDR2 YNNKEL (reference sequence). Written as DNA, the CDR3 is TGTGCCAGCAGCCAAGACCAACCGGGACTAGGTATGAATGAGCAGTTCTTC. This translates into CASSQDQPGLGMNEQFF.

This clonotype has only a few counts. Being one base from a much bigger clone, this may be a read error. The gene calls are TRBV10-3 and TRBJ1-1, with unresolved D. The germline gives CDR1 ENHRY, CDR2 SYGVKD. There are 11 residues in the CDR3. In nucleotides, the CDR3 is TGTGCCACCAGTGGGTGGACTGAAGCTTTCTTT. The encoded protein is CATSGWTEAFF.

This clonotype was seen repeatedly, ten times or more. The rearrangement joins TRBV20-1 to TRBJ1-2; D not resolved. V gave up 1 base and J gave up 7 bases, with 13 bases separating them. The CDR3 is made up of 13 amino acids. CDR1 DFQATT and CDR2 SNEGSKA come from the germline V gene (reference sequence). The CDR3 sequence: CSARVVARGGYTF. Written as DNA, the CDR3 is TGCAGTGCTAGAGTCGTAGCCCGGGGTGGCTACACCTTC.

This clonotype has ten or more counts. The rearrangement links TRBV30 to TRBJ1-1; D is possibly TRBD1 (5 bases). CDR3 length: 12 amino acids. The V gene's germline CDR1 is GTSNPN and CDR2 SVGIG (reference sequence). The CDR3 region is CVYGGSGTEAFF. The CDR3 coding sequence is TGTGTGTACGGGGGATCGGGCACTGAAGCTTTCTTT.

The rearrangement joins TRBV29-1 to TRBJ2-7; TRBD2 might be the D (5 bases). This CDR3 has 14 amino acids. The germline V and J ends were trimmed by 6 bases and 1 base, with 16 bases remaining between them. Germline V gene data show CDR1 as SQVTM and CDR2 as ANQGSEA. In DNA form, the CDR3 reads TGCAGCGTGACACGAGGGTTATCGTCCTACGAGCAGTACTTC. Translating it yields CSVTRGLSSYEQYF.

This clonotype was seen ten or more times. CDR3 loop: CASRSPTTGNTGELFF. The CDR3, as DNA: TGTGCCAGCAGAAGCCCGACAACAGGGAACACCGGGGAGCTGTTTTTT. The chain links TRBV28 to TRBJ2-2; possible D gene TRBD1, 5 bases. V dropped 6 bases and J dropped 1 base, with 15 bases sitting between them. The CDR3 covers 16 residues. Germline CDR1 and CDR2: MDHEN and SYDVKM. The variable domain in full, with the rest retrieved from reference TRBV28 and TRBJ2-2, is DVKVTQSSRYLVKRTGEKVFLECVQDMDHENMFWYRQDPGLGLRLIYFSYDVKMKEKGDIPEGYSVSREKKERFSLILESASTNQTSMYLCASRSPTTGNTGELFFGEGSRLTVL.

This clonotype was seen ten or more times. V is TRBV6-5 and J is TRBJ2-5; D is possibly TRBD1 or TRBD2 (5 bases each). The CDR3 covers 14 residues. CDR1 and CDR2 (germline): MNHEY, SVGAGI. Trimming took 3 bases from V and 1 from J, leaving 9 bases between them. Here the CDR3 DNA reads TGTGCCAGCAGTTATGGGGGATCCCAAGAGACCCAGTACTTC. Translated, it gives CASSYGGSQETQYF.

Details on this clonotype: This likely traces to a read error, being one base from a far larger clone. CDR3 bases: TGTGCCAGCAGCTTACCCGGCGGGAGAGGGAATGAGCAGCTCTTC. Translation: CASSLPGGRGNEQLF. This chain joins TRBV11-3 and TRBJ2-1; TRBD2 agrees at 7 bases. This CDR3 has 15 residues. CDR1 is SGHNT and CDR2 is YENEEA in the germline V gene.

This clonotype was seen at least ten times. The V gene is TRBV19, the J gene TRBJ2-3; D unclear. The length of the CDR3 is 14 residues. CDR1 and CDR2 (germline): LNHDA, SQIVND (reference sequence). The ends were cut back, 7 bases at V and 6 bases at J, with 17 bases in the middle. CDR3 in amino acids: CASIPTASADTQYF. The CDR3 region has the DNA TGTGCCAGTATTCCCACAGCCTCGGCGGATACGCAGTATTTT.

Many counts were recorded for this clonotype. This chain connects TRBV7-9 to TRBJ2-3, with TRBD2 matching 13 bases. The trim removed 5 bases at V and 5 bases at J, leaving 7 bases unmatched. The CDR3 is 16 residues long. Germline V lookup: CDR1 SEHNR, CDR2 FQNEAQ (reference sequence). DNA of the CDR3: TGTGCCAGCAGCCCCGGACTAGCGGGAGAAGTAGATACGCAGTATTTT. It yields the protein CASSPGLAGEVDTQYF.

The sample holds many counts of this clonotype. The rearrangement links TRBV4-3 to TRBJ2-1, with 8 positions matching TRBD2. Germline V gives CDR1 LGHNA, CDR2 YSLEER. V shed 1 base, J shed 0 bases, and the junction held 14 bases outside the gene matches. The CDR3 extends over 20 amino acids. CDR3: CASSQGRRTSYSGSYNEQFF. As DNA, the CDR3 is TGCGCCAGCAGCCAAGGAAGGCGGACTAGCTACTCCGGCTCCTACAATGAGCAGTTCTTC.

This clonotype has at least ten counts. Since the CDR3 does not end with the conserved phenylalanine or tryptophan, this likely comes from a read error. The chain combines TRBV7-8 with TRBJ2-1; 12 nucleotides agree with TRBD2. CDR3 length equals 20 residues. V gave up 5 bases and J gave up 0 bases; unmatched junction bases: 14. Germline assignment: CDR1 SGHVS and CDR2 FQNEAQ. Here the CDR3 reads CASSPLGLAGGYSSYNEQFS. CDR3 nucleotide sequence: TGTGCCAGCAGCCCGCTCGGGCTAGCGGGAGGGTACAGCTCCTACAATGAGCAGTTCTCC.

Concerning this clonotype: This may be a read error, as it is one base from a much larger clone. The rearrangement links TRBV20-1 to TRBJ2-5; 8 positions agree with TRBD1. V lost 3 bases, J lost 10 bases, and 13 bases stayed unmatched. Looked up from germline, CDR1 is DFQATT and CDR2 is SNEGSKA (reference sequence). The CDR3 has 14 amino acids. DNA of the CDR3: TGCAGTGCTAGCCCGACAGGGGAGGTTTGGATCCAGTACTTC. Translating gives CSASPTGEVWIQYF.